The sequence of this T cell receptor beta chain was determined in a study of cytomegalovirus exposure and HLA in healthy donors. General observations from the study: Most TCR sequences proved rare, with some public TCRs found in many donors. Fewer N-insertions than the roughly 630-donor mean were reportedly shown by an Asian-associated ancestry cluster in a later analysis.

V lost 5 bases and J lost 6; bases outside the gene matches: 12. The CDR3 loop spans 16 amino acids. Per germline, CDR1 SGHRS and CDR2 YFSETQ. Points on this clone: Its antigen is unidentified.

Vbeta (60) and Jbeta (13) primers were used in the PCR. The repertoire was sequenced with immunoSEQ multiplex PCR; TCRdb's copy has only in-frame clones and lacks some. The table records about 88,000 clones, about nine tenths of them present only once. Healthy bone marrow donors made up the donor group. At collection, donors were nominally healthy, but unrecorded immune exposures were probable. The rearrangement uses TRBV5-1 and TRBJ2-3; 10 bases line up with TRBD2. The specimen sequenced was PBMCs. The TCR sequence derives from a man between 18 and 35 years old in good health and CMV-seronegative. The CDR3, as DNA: TGCGCCAGCAGTTTAACCCTAGCGGGAGAAGGGGATACGCAGTATTTT. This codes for CASSLTLAGEGDTQYF.